Listed here are 13 T cell receptor beta chains from one sample, sequenced in a study of tumor-infiltrating lymphocytes in oesophageal squamous cell carcinoma. TCRdb reanalysed the PCR reads using MiXCR and keeps one entry per CDR3 protein. The table lists 10,000 to 14,000 distinct CDR3 sequences, around half of them singletons. Specimen: esophageal tumor tissue. The receptor source for this set is a male donor with esophageal squamous cell carcinoma.

The rearrangement uses TRBV28 and TRBJ2-5; D is tentatively TRBD1 or TRBD2 (5 bases each). The end of the DNA fits TRBJ2-1 better, so the J call may be wrong. Germline assignment: CDR1 MDHEN and CDR2 SYDVKM. The CDR3 contains 14 residues. CDR3 sequence (DNA): TGTGCCAGCAGTTTACGGGGACGGCTTGATGAGCAGTTCTTC. It encodes CASSLRGRLDEQFF.

There are many counts of this clonotype. The genes are TRBV6-1 and TRBJ2-7, with 7 bases aligning to TRBD2. Germline loops: CDR1 MNHNS, CDR2 SASEGT. J gave up 3 bases and V 8 bases, and 7 bases lay outside the gene matches. This CDR3 region has 13 residues. The chain's CDR3 is CASWKGLLYEQYF. The CDR3 coding sequence is TGTGCCAGCTGGAAGGGACTACTCTACGAGCAGTACTTC.

By sample share, this clonotype is large. One junction end disagrees with the germline gene, perhaps due to a read error. The V call is TRBV7-9, the J call TRBJ2-1; D call uncertain. CDR1 is SEHNR and CDR2 is FQNEAQ in the germline V gene (reference sequence). This CDR3 is 15 amino acids long. The CDR3 here is CASSLVDLPLGSDNF. Written as DNA, the CDR3 is TGTGCCAGCAGCTTAGTTGACCTTCCTTTGGGATCGGATAACTTC. The complete variable domain, with remaining parts taken from reference TRBV7-9 and TRBJ2-1, reads DTGVSQNPRHKITKRGQNVTFRCDPISEHNRLYWYRQTLGQGPEFLTYFQNEAQLEKSRLLSDRFSAERPKGSFSTLEIQRTEQGDSAMYLCASSLVDLPLGSDNFGPGTRLTVL.

This clonotype was recorded many times. This chain links TRBV6-1 with TRBJ1-1; 8 nucleotides align to TRBD1. The CDR3 loop spans 15 amino acids. With V trimmed by 5 bases and J by 6 bases, 11 bases remained unmatched. CDR1 and CDR2 (germline): MNHNS, SASEGT. The CDR3 coding sequence is TGTGCCAGCAGTCGAAGACAGGGGACGGGCCCTGAAGCTTTCTTT. Its translation: CASSRRQGTGPEAFF.

The rearrangement uses TRBV2 and TRBJ2-1; D gene unclear. The closer fit of TRBJ2-5 to the DNA end suggests the J call may be wrong. The CDR3 spans 11 residues. Germline V gene data show CDR1 as SNHLY and CDR2 as FYNNEI. The CDR3 bases are TGTGCCAGCAGTGAAAAAGAGACCCAGTACTTC. Its protein product is CASSEKETQYF.

The rearrangement joins TRBV7-9 to TRBJ2-2, with TRBD2 as a possible D gene (6 bases). Germline V CDR1 and CDR2: SEHNR, FQNEAQ (reference sequence). The V gene lost 5 bases and the J gene lost 4 bases, with 11 bases spanning the gap. The CDR3 extends over 14 amino acids. Here the CDR3 reads CASSLGLSTGELFF. Here the CDR3 DNA reads TGTGCCAGCAGCCTTGGACTAAGCACCGGGGAGCTGTTTTTT.

This clonotype is large within its sample. This chain uses TRBV7-9 with TRBJ1-1, with a possible D match to TRBD1 (5 bases). Germline V lookup: CDR1 SEHNR, CDR2 FQNEAQ (reference sequence). CDR3 size: 14 residues. Trimming removed 4 bases at V and 1 base at J, with 10 bases between. The CDR3 nucleotides are TGTGCCAGCAGCTCCACAGGTGAGAACACTGAAGCTTTCTTT. It translates to CASSSTGENTEAFF.

J is TRBJ2-4 and V is TRBV24-1, with TRBD1 matching over 9 bases. Per the germline V gene, CDR1 is KGHDR and CDR2 is SFDVKD. V shed 3 bases and J 13 bases; nucleotides not matched to a gene: 12. This CDR3 spans 15 amino acids. CDR3 DNA: TGTGCCACCAGTGATCCGGGACAGGGAGCGCGGGAGCAGTACTTC. Its protein is CATSDPGQGAREQYF.

V and J are TRBV7-2 and TRBJ2-3; 7 bases align to TRBD2. The J call may be mistaken, given a closer DNA end match to TRBJ2-7. The CDR3 totals 14 residues. Germline CDR1 and CDR2: SGHTA and FQGNSA. The DNA for the CDR3 is TGTGCCAGCAGCCCCCGCGGGGGAATGAATGAGCAGTACTTC. It is translated as CASSPRGGMNEQYF.

The sample holds many counts of this clonotype. The chain uses TRBV14 and TRBJ1-2, with TRBD1 identical over 7 bases. CDR3 length: 15 residues. V lost 3 bases, J lost 6 bases, and 10 bases stayed unmatched. Germline CDR1 SGHDN, CDR2 FVKESK. The CDR3 nucleotides read TGTGCCAGCAGCCAGAGATTGGGTCAGGGGGATGGCTACACCTTC. Translated, it gives CASSQRLGQGDGYTF.

The V gene is TRBV24-1, the J gene TRBJ2-2; 7 positions match TRBD1. The CDR3 totals 18 residues. CDR1 is KGHDR, CDR2 SFDVKD, per germline. V was pared by 0 bases and J by 8 bases, with 14 bases of the junction left unmatched. The CDR3 sequence is CATSDLVSGTVLVGELFF. The DNA of the CDR3 is TGTGCCACCAGTGATTTGGTATCGGGGACAGTTCTAGTAGGGGAGCTGTTTTTT.

J is TRBJ2-7 and V is TRBV7-6; perhaps TRBD1 as D (6 bases). The J call may not be correct, given that the DNA end is closer to TRBJ2-5. In germline, CDR1 is SGHVS, CDR2 FNYEAQ. CDR3 length equals 14 residues. The CDR3 bases are TGTGCCAGCAGCTTATCAGGGGTCAAAGAGACCCAGTACTTC. Protein sequence: CASSLSGVKETQYF.

V and J are TRBV18 and TRBJ1-4; TRBD1 aligns across 7 bases. CDR1 is KGHSH and CDR2 is LQKENI in the germline V gene. The CDR3 has 15 amino acids. The junction had 1 base not matched to a gene; V was cut back by 3 bases and J by 0 bases. CDR3 protein: CASSPGQPTNEKLFF. Here the CDR3 DNA reads TGTGCCAGCTCACCGGGACAGCCAACTAATGAAAAACTGTTTTTT.